The clone carrying this T cell receptor (beta chain) was seen ten or more times. What it binds is not known. The V end lost 4 bases, the J end lost 0 bases, and 19 bases lay between the germline ends. From germline, CDR1 is SQVTM and CDR2 ANQGSEA. CDR3 length: 16 residues. These data belong to a study of CD8 T cells in ankylosing spondylitis. TCRdb re-called the 5' RACE reads with MiXCR, one entry per CDR3 protein. The sample lists about 800,000 distinct CDR3 sequences, about 12% seen once, with roughly 0.51% in the top ten. Study-level points and caveats: What seemed typical of ankylosing spondylitis blood was a TCR beta motif built from eight highly homologous variants.

This chain links TRBV29-1 with TRBJ2-7, with D perhaps matching TRBD2 (5 bases). This clonotype was obtained from a male donor with ankylosing spondylitis. The sequencing input was blood, either unsorted or a sorted T cell fraction (not recorded which). The CDR3 spells CSVVGSRDSPSYEQYF. CDR3 DNA: TGCAGCGTTGTTGGATCGAGGGATAGCCCCTCCTACGAGCAGTACTTC.